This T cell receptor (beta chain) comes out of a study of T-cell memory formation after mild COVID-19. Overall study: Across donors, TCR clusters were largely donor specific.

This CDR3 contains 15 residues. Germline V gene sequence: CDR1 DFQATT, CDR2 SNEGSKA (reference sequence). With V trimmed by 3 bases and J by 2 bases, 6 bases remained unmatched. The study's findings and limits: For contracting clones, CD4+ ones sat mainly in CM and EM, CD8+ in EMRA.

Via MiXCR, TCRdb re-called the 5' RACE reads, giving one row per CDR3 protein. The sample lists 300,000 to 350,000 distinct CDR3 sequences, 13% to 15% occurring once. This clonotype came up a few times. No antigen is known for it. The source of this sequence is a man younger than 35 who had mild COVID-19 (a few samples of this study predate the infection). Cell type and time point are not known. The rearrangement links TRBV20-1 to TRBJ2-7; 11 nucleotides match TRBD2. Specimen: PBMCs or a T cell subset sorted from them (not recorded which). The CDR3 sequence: CSASGRLAGTYEQYF. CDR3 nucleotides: TGCAGTGCTAGTGGGCGACTAGCGGGGACCTACGAGCAGTACTTC.